These 29 T cell receptor beta chains originate from one sample sequenced in a study of Ad26.COV2.S vaccination and SARS-CoV-2 variants. The repertoire was sequenced with immunoSEQ multiplex PCR; TCRdb's copy has only in-frame clones and lacks some. The table includes about 420,000 clones, around nine tenths detected once. Treatment meaning: 19 received Ad26.COV2.S at low or high dose, single or two shots; about 5 received placebo; per-sample allocation not given. Day 63 after the first injection of vaccine or placebo was the sampling time. The input for sequencing was peripheral blood, taken in a trial of Ad26.COV2.S vaccine versus placebo. The receptors come from a person aged 18-60 years who received the Ad26.COV2.S COVID-19 vaccine or a placebo.

V gene TRBV29-1 combines with J gene TRBJ2-1; D unclear. The CDR3 extends over 16 amino acids. CDR1 and CDR2 (germline): SQVTM, ANQGSEA. V lost 1 base, J lost 0 bases, and 13 bases lay in between. The CDR3 reads CSVEGGGSSSYNEQFF. The DNA for the CDR3 is TGCAGCGTTGAAGGCGGCGGTTCTAGCTCCTACAATGAGCAGTTCTTC.

The J gene is TRBJ2-7, the V gene TRBV4-3, with D possibly being TRBD1 (5 bases). CDR3 length equals 15 residues. The germline V gene encodes CDR1 LGHNA and CDR2 YSLEER. Between the trimmed V and J ends, which lost 4 bases and 3 bases, there was a span of 16 bases. CDR3 sequence (DNA): TGCGCCAGCAGCCCTAATTGGGGCTCGCTCTACGAGCAGTACTTC. It yields the protein CASSPNWGSLYEQYF.

J is TRBJ1-2 and V is TRBV5-8; D may be TRBD1 (6 bases). Germline lookup yields CDR1 SGHTS and CDR2 YDEGEE. V lost 2 bases and J lost 4, with 18 bases in between. The CDR3 spans 16 residues. The CDR3 bases are TGTGCCAGCAGCTTAGGAAGGCCAGGGGAATCCTATGGCTACACCTTC. This sequence encodes CASSLGRPGESYGYTF.

The rearrangement links TRBV19 to TRBJ2-7, with D possibly being TRBD2 (5 bases). The V gene lost 3 bases and the J gene lost 5 bases, with 17 bases spanning the gap. CDR1 and CDR2 from the germline V gene are LNHDA and SQIVND (reference sequence). The CDR3 covers 15 residues. The CDR3 coding sequence is TGTGCCAGTAGTATGGCCTCCGAGGGAAGGAACGAGCAGTACTTC. Residues: CASSMASEGRNEQYF.

This rearrangement joins TRBV19 to TRBJ2-7; possible D gene TRBD2, 6 bases. CDR1 is LNHDA and CDR2 is SQIVND in the germline V gene (reference sequence). This CDR3 has 18 residues. The V and J ends lost 3 bases and 2 bases respectively, with 23 bases between them. The CDR3 spells CASSIATPRDGWAYEQYF. In DNA form, the CDR3 reads TGTGCCAGTAGTATTGCCACCCCGCGGGATGGCTGGGCCTACGAGCAGTACTTC.

The chain joins TRBV29-1 to TRBJ2-3; 8 bases are a match to TRBD1. There are 13 residues in the CDR3. The germline CDR1 and CDR2 sequences are SQVTM and ANQGSEA. V trimming: 3 bases; J trimming: 9 bases; junction bases outside the gene matches: 8. CDR3 loop: CSVEARGRFTQYF. CDR3 in DNA: TGCAGCGTTGAGGCCAGGGGGCGCTTCACGCAGTATTTT.

This chain uses TRBV7-2 with TRBJ1-5; 11 bases are shared with TRBD1. Germline loops: CDR1 SGHTA, CDR2 FQGNSA. CDR3 length: 19 amino acids. The V and J ends lost 1 base and 2 bases, in that order; junction bases with no gene match: 10. The CDR3 loop is CASSLVWDRGIRGNQPQHF. Written as DNA, the CDR3 is TGTGCCAGCAGCTTAGTATGGGACAGGGGGATTCGTGGCAATCAGCCCCAGCATTTT.

This chain joins TRBV4-1 and TRBJ1-1; the D is unclear. V lost 3 bases, J lost 1 base, and 9 bases lay in between. CDR3 length equals 14 residues. Germline V CDR1 and CDR2: MGHRA, YSYEKL. This CDR3 reads CASSHGQRNTEAFF. In DNA, the CDR3 is TGCGCCAGCAGCCACGGGCAGAGGAACACTGAAGCTTTCTTT.

The chain is built from TRBV5-4 and TRBJ1-4; no firm D call. Per germline, CDR1 SGHNT and CDR2 YYREEE (reference sequence). V shed 2 bases and J shed 7 bases, with 12 bases lying between them. The CDR3 contains 14 residues. CDR3 nucleotides: TGTGCCAGCAGCTTCGGCCGACTGGGTGAAAAACTGTTTTTT. Translated: CASSFGRLGEKLFF.

This chain connects TRBV19 to TRBJ1-1, with 10 bases that match TRBD1. Trimming removed 7 bases from V and 5 bases from J; junction bases left unmatched: 10. The CDR3 is made up of 15 amino acids. In germline, CDR1 is LNHDA, CDR2 SQIVND (reference sequence). In DNA form, the CDR3 reads TGTGCCAGTAATCGGCTGGACAGGGGGGGAACTGAAGCTTTCTTT. Its translation is CASNRLDRGGTEAFF.

The chain has TRBV7-2 and TRBJ2-2; 8 bases fit TRBD1. The CDR3 is made up of 16 amino acids. Germline trimming cut 4 bases from V and 3 bases from J; bases unmatched to any gene: 7. CDR1 and CDR2 from the germline V gene are SGHTA and FQGNSA. CDR3 nucleotides: TGTGCCAGCAGCTCCTCCGGGACAGGTTACACCGGGGAGCTGTTTTTT. The encoded protein is CASSSSGTGYTGELFF.

The V and J genes are TRBV19 and TRBJ2-3, with no clear D. The V end lost 4 bases, the J end lost 2 bases, and 10 bases lay between the germline ends. There are 14 residues in the CDR3. CDR1 and CDR2 from the germline V gene are LNHDA and SQIVND (reference sequence). The CDR3 sequence: CASSTTIHTDTQYF. The CDR3 DNA follows: TGTGCCAGTAGTACCACCATTCACACAGATACGCAGTATTTT.

The J gene is TRBJ2-7, the V gene TRBV7-8; D ambiguous. The CDR3 consists of 16 residues. Trimming removed 1 base at V and 3 bases at J, with 16 bases between. Germline V gene sequence: CDR1 SGHVS, CDR2 FQNEAQ. The CDR3: CASSLEAQTTLYEQYF. The CDR3 nucleotides read TGTGCCAGCAGCTTAGAGGCTCAGACGACCCTCTACGAGCAGTACTTC.

The V call is TRBV19, the J call TRBJ2-5, with a tentative D call TRBD1 (6 bases). V was clipped by 1 base and J by 5 bases, with 11 bases between them. The germline V gene has CDR1 LNHDA and CDR2 SQIVND (reference sequence). The CDR3 totals 14 residues. In DNA form, the CDR3 reads TGTGCCAGTAGTATAGTTCACAGGGAGGAGACCCAGTACTTC. Its protein product is CASSIVHREETQYF.

V is TRBV5-4 and J is TRBJ1-6, with D hard to call. The CDR3 covers 14 residues. With 0 bases removed from V and 9 bases from J, the gap between germline ends came to 10 bases. Germline-derived CDR1 and CDR2 are SGHNT and YYREEE (reference sequence). This CDR3 reads CASSLASGSSPLHF. The DNA for the CDR3 is TGTGCCAGCAGCTTGGCCTCGGGGAGTTCACCCCTCCACTTT.

This chain uses TRBV4-3 with TRBJ1-5; D remains ambiguous. Trimming left V 4 bases short and J 1 base short, with 8 bases between. The CDR3 covers 14 residues. Germline V gene lookup returns CDR1 LGHNA and CDR2 YSLEER. The CDR3, as DNA: TGCGCCAGCAGCCCCGCCTGGAGCAATCAGCCCCAGCATTTT. Translating gives CASSPAWSNQPQHF.

This rearrangement joins TRBV28 to TRBJ2-1; TRBD1 might be the D (5 bases). The germline V and J ends were trimmed by 2 bases and 0 bases, with 11 bases remaining between them. Germline lookup yields CDR1 MDHEN and CDR2 SYDVKM. The CDR3 has 16 residues. The CDR3 DNA follows: TGTGCCAGCAGTTTAGGGGCCAGGAGCTCCTACAATGAGCAGTTCTTC. This translates into CASSLGARSSYNEQFF.

The V call is TRBV9, the J call TRBJ1-5; D is unclear. The CDR3 covers 14 residues. From germline, CDR1 is SGDLS and CDR2 YYNGEE. Trimming left V 0 bases short and J 6 bases short, with 10 bases between. The DNA of the CDR3 is TGTGCCAGCAGCGTAGGGAGAGGGTTTCAGCCCCAGCATTTT. This gives the protein CASSVGRGFQPQHF.

This chain's CDR3 is CASSVGTNQPQHF. Written as DNA, the CDR3 is TGTGCCAGCAGTGTGGGGACCAATCAGCCCCAGCATTTT. This chain links TRBV25-1 with TRBJ1-5; tentative D call: TRBD1 (5 bases). There are 13 residues in the CDR3. CDR1 and CDR2 from the germline V gene are MGHDK and SYGVNS. V lost 4 bases and J 3 bases, leaving 7 bases between the germline ends. Based on the CDR3 plus reference TRBV25-1 and TRBJ1-5, the full variable domain is EADIYQTPRYLVIGTGKKITLECSQTMGHDKMYWYQQDPGMELHLIHYSYGVNSTEKGDLSSESTVSRIRTEHFPLTLESARPSHTSQYLCASSVGTNQPQHFGDGTRLSIL.

This clone was counted once. The V and J genes are TRBV7-3 and TRBJ2-6, with TRBD1 as a possible D gene (5 bases). Germline V gene sequence: CDR1 SGHTA, CDR2 FQGTGA. CDR3 size: 16 residues. V lost 1 base and J lost 2, with 9 bases in between. CDR3 nucleotide sequence: TGTGCCAGCAGCTTAAGGGGCGGCGCTGGGGCCAACGTCCTGACTTTC. Amino acids: CASSLRGGAGANVLTF.

This clone was observed once. The rearrangement joins TRBV6-5 to TRBJ2-5; either TRBD1 or TRBD2 may supply D (6 bases each). CDR3 length: 15 residues. Germline-derived CDR1 and CDR2 are MNHEY and SVGAGI. The V and J ends lost 8 bases and 5 bases respectively, with 21 bases between them. This CDR3 reads CASLGRGQGRETQYF. DNA for the CDR3: TGTGCCAGCCTAGGAAGAGGGCAGGGGAGGGAGACCCAGTACTTC.

The gene calls are TRBV12-3 or TRBV12-4 and TRBJ2-3, with D perhaps matching TRBD1 (5 bases). The CDR3 loop spans 12 amino acids. Trimming removed 5 bases from V and 11 bases from J, with 14 bases in between. CDR3: CASSLDRTRQYF. The CDR3 DNA reads as TGTGCCAGCAGTCTTGATCGGACAAGGCAGTATTTT.

The chain combines TRBV27 with TRBJ1-2, with a weak D call TRBD1 (5 bases). The ends were cut back, 3 bases at V and 6 bases at J, with 17 bases in the middle. The CDR3 has 15 amino acids. The germline V gene encodes CDR1 MNHEY and CDR2 SMNVEV (reference sequence). The CDR3 loop reads CASSFGPGRADGYTF. The DNA for the CDR3 is TGTGCCAGCAGTTTCGGGCCGGGGCGGGCGGATGGCTACACCTTC.

This chain uses TRBV7-9 with TRBJ1-3; tentative D call: TRBD1 (6 bases). V gave up 6 bases and J gave up 1 base, with 13 bases separating them. The CDR3 is 15 amino acids. CDR1 SEHNR and CDR2 FQNEAQ come from the germline V gene (reference sequence). Here the CDR3 reads CASSYRETSGNTIYF. The CDR3 DNA follows: TGTGCCAGCAGTTACAGGGAAACTTCTGGAAACACCATATATTTT. Full variable domain (outside the CDR3, taken from reference TRBV7-9 and TRBJ1-3): DTGVSQNPRHKITKRGQNVTFRCDPISEHNRLYWYRQTLGQGPEFLTYFQNEAQLEKSRLLSDRFSAERPKGSFSTLEIQRTEQGDSAMYLCASSYRETSGNTIYFGEGSWLTVV.

The chain combines TRBV28 with TRBJ2-7; TRBD1 matches 11 bases. The CDR3 spans 13 residues. CDR1 is MDHEN and CDR2 is SYDVKM in the germline V gene. CDR3 DNA sequence: TGTGCGGGCGCCCGGGACAGGGGGTACGAGCAGTACTTC. This codes for CAGARDRGYEQYF.

The V call is TRBV10-3, the J call TRBJ2-6; 14 bases agree with TRBD2. V shed 6 bases and J 2 bases; nucleotides not matched to a gene: 3. The CDR3 loop spans 17 amino acids. The germline CDR1 and CDR2 sequences are ENHRY and SYGVKD. The CDR3 region is CAIRTSGGAPGANVLTF. The CDR3 DNA reads TGTGCCATCAGGACTAGCGGGGGGGCACCTGGGGCCAACGTCCTGACTTTC.

The genes are TRBV5-8 and TRBJ1-5; D uncertain. This CDR3 comprises 13 residues. Germline lookup yields CDR1 SGHTS and CDR2 YDEGEE. V lost 4 bases, J lost 8 bases, and 13 bases lay in between. The CDR3 DNA is TGTGCCAGCAGCCCCCCAGCGGTGAAGCCCCAGCATTTT. Amino acid sequence: CASSPPAVKPQHF. The full variable domain, with the rest looked up from reference TRBV5-8 and TRBJ1-5, is EAGVTQSPTHLIKTRGQQATLRCSPISGHTSVYWYQQALGLGLQFLLWYDEGEERNRGNFPPRFSGRQFPNYSSELNVNALELEDSALYLCASSPPAVKPQHFGDGTRLSIL.

V usage is TRBV30 and J usage is TRBJ1-2; 7 bases fit TRBD1. J gave up 3 bases and V 3 bases, and 7 bases lay outside the gene matches. CDR1 and CDR2 (germline): GTSNPN, SVGIG (reference sequence). The CDR3 contains 14 residues. CDR3 amino acids: CAWSAGDRYYGYTF. CDR3 in DNA: TGTGCCTGGAGCGCAGGGGACAGATACTATGGCTACACCTTC.

The chain uses TRBV10-3 and TRBJ2-7, with D possibly called TRBD1 or TRBD2 (5 bases each). Trimming left V 0 bases short and J 5 bases short, with 11 bases between. This CDR3 comprises 14 residues. Germline V CDR1 and CDR2: ENHRY, SYGVKD. The CDR3 DNA follows: TGTGCCATCAGTGAGTCGGGGGAACCCCACGAGCAGTACTTC. It specifies CAISESGEPHEQYF.